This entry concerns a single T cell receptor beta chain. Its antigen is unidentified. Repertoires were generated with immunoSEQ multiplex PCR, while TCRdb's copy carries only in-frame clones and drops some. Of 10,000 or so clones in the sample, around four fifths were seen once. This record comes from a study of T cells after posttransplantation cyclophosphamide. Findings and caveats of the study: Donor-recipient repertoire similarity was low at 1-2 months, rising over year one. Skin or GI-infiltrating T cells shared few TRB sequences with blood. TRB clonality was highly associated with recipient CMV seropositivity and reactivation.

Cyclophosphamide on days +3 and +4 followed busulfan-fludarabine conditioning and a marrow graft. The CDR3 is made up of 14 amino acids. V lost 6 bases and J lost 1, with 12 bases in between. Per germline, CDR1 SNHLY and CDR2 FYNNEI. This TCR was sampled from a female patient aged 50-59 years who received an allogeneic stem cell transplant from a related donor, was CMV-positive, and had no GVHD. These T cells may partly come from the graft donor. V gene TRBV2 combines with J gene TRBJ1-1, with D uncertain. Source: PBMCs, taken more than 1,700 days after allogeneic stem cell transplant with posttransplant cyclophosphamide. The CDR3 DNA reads TGTGCCAGCAGCCTGACTGCTGCGAACACTGAAGCTTTCTTT. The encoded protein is CASSLTAANTEAFF.